This TCR beta chain was recovered during a study of T cell responses to AZD1222 COVID-19 vaccine. Details on this clone: The antigen remains unidentified.

Study-level points and caveats: After two AZD1222 doses, spike-specific TCR breadth and depth rose versus day 0. Nearly half of spike-specific TCRs reportedly target unmutated variant regions. There were mostly white British donors and more females than males, and clonal diversity was possibly underestimated. Recipients of AZD1222 seropositive at baseline numbered only 6 or 7.

The CDR3 is made up of 15 amino acids. J was trimmed by 6 bases and V by 2 bases; bases with no gene match: 6. CDR1 and CDR2 (germline): MNHEY, SVGAGI. Assay: immunoSEQ multiplex PCR; the TCRdb copy retains only in-frame clones and omits some. The sample shows about 170,000 clones, around 88% of them seen only once. This rearrangement joins TRBV6-5 to TRBJ2-7, with 11 bases identical to TRBD2. The material was peripheral blood, obtained 28 days after the second AZD1222 dose. The sequence was collected from an adult who received the AZD1222 COVID-19 vaccine. CDR3 sequence reads: CASSYTASGGSEQYF. In DNA form, the CDR3 reads TGTGCCAGCAGTTACACGGCTAGCGGGGGGTCCGAGCAGTACTTC.